The clone carrying this T cell receptor (beta chain) was observed a few times. Its antigen is currently unknown. The sample is drawn from a study of CD8 T cells in ankylosing spondylitis. Study results and caveats: Significant enrichment of disease-linked clones was reported in matched ankylosing spondylitis synovial fluid.

The length of the CDR3 is 13 residues. V shed 2 bases and J 1 base; nucleotides not matched to a gene: 0. Per the germline V gene, CDR1 is SQVTM and CDR2 is ANQGSEA. Preparation of TCR beta libraries was done by quantitative 5'-RACE with molecular barcodes. TCRdb reprocessed the 5' RACE reads with MiXCR, giving one entry per CDR3 protein. The table has 210,000 or so distinct CDR3 sequences, about a quarter seen once. The chain joins TRBV29-1 to TRBJ2-3; TRBD1 matches at 7 bases. Sequencing was performed on blood, either unsorted or a sorted T cell fraction (not recorded which). This receptor was obtained from a male donor with ankylosing spondylitis or in good health (not recorded which). The CDR3 is CSVETGGTDTQYF. CDR3 nucleotides: TGCAGCGTTGAAACAGGGGGCACAGATACGCAGTATTTT.